This TCR beta chain was captured in a study of response to subunit inactivated influenza vaccine. TCRdb re-derived calls from the RT-PCR reads in MiXCR, one entry per CDR3 protein. This table has about 540,000 distinct CDR3 sequences, approximately 15% appearing once. This TCR came from a man aged 45-60 years who received an inactivated influenza vaccine. This material consisted of PBMCs from blood, taken 11 to 12 days after vaccination.

The CDR3 spells CATLGQPYNEQFF. The CDR3 nucleotides are TGTGCCACCCTCGGACAGCCTTACAATGAGCAGTTCTTC. This chain uses TRBV28 with TRBJ2-1; D may be TRBD1 (6 bases). V was clipped by 10 bases and J by 4 bases, with 14 bases between them. This CDR3 has 13 amino acids. Germline V gene lookup returns CDR1 MDHEN and CDR2 SYDVKM.